The subject of this entry is one T cell receptor (beta chain). These data originate in a study of blood T cell repertoires in COVID-19. TCRdb's table, derived via immunoSEQ multiplex PCR, lists solely in-frame clones and lacks some. The sample shows about 140,000 clones, 84% of them seen only once. Germline V gene sequence: CDR1 SGHAT, CDR2 FQNNGV. Trimming removed 5 bases at V and 1 base at J, with 12 bases between. The CDR3 length is 15 residues. Sequenced input: PBMCs or T cells enriched from blood (not recorded which). This receptor was identified in a woman aged 18-29 years who had been exposed to COVID-19. J is TRBJ1-5 and V is TRBV11-2; D possibly corresponds to TRBD1 (5 bases). The CDR3 sequence: CASSKTGGSNQPQHF. The DNA of the CDR3 is TGTGCCAGCAGCAAAACGGGGGGGAGCAATCAGCCCCAGCATTTT.